This T cell receptor beta chain came from a study of T cells after yellow fever vaccination. Study context: SMART-Seq v4 Ultra Low Input prepared the low-cell-number fractions. Study-level results: A limited proportion of clonotypes was detected within both the CD4 and CD8 compartments.

Per the germline V gene, CDR1 is ENHRY and CDR2 is SYGVKD. The CDR3 is 15 residues long. Trimming stripped 2 bases from V and 7 bases from J, with 15 bases between. Turning to this clonotype: Antigen: not known.

5'RACE template switching produced TCR cDNA carrying a universal primer site and UMIs. TCRdb fed the 5' RACE reads into MiXCR, producing one record per CDR3 protein. The sample yields approximately 450,000 distinct CDR3 sequences, approximately 19% seen once. The sequence was obtained from a man aged 18 to 35 who received the YFV17D yellow fever vaccine. The chain carries TRBV10-3 and TRBJ1-5; TRBD1 might be the D (5 bases). The source material was PBMCs, sampled before the yellow fever booster vaccination. The CDR3 region has the DNA TGTGCCATCAGTGAGAAAGCAGGGCTAGGCCAGCCCCAGCATTTT. This encodes CAISEKAGLGQPQHF.